The 26 T cell receptor beta chains in this list originate from one sample, sequenced in a study of T cell responses to AZD1222 COVID-19 vaccine. Generated by immunoSEQ multiplex PCR, the TCRdb table keeps only in-frame clones and is missing some. This sample has around 120,000 clones, with around 93% found just once. This specimen was peripheral blood, taken on day 0 of AZD1222 vaccination. The origin of the receptors is an adult in good health.

This chain connects TRBV2 to TRBJ1-1; TRBD1 matches 7 bases. Germline CDR1 reads SNHLY; CDR2 reads FYNNEI. V was clipped by 1 base and J by 7 bases; unmatched bases: 3. CDR3 size: 13 residues. CDR3 protein: CASSEDGDSEAFF. CDR3 nucleotides: TGTGCCAGCAGTGAAGATGGGGACAGTGAAGCTTTCTTT.

This chain uses TRBV5-5 with TRBJ2-1; the D is unclear. Germline V gives CDR1 SGHKS, CDR2 YYEKEE (reference sequence). V lost 5 bases, J lost 3 bases, and 6 bases lay in between. The CDR3 is 12 residues long. In DNA, the CDR3 is TGTGCCAGCAGGGATGGCTACAATGAGCAGTTCTTC. Its protein product is CASRDGYNEQFF.

This chain uses TRBV3-1 (or the pseudogene TRBV3-2) with TRBJ2-1; TRBD1 matches 10 bases. The CDR3 is 16 amino acids. The germline gives CDR1 LGHDT, CDR2 YNNKEL (reference sequence). V lost 1 base and J lost 8; bases outside the gene matches: 8. In DNA, the CDR3 is TGTGCCAGCAGCCAAGCCGGGACAGGGGTAAGGGATGAGCAGTTCTTC. Amino acid sequence: CASSQAGTGVRDEQFF.

CDR3 nucleotide sequence: TGTGCCAGCAATCGCGCCGGGGCGGACTCCTACGAGCAGTACTTC. Encoded protein: CASNRAGADSYEQYF. The rearrangement joins TRBV27 to TRBJ2-7; perhaps D is TRBD1 or TRBD2 (5 bases each). Trimming left V 7 bases short and J 0 bases short, with 16 bases between. The CDR3 consists of 15 residues. Germline values: CDR1 MNHEY, CDR2 SMNVEV (reference sequence).

V gene TRBV5-1 combines with J gene TRBJ2-3; 8 bases align to TRBD2. V dropped 0 bases and J dropped 4; count of bases not matched to a gene: 4. Germline CDR1 SGHRS, CDR2 YFSETQ. The CDR3 consists of 15 residues. The CDR3: CASSLGAGAADTQYF. CDR3 in DNA: TGCGCCAGCAGCTTGGGAGCGGGAGCCGCAGATACGCAGTATTTT.

V usage is TRBV19 and J usage is TRBJ1-4, with D perhaps matching TRBD1 (6 bases). Germline V gene lookup returns CDR1 LNHDA and CDR2 SQIVND (reference sequence). Deletions cut 6 bases from V and 5 bases from J, with 22 bases between. The CDR3 consists of 17 residues. CDR3 bases: TGTGCCAGTAGATCGACAGGTAGGGGGATGAGGAATGAAAAACTGTTTTTT. This codes for CASRSTGRGMRNEKLFF.

The chain joins TRBV19 to TRBJ1-2; 9 bases fit TRBD1. Germline lookup yields CDR1 LNHDA and CDR2 SQIVND (reference sequence). The CDR3 runs to 18 residues. J was trimmed by 5 bases and V by 4 bases; bases with no gene match: 17. In DNA form, the CDR3 reads TGTGCCAGTAGTACATACGTCAATAACAGGGGGCGCCGGTATGGCTACACCTTC. Its protein product is CASSTYVNNRGRRYGYTF.

CDR3 amino acids: CASSHWDRDYGYTF. In nucleotides, the CDR3 is TGTGCCAGCAGCCACTGGGACAGGGACTATGGCTACACCTTC. V and J are TRBV7-9 and TRBJ1-2; 9 bases are shared with TRBD1. The CDR3 runs 14 residues. Germline values: CDR1 SEHNR, CDR2 FQNEAQ (reference sequence). V gave up 5 bases and J gave up 3 bases; unmatched junction bases: 4.

This clone was observed a single time. The chain carries TRBV21-1 and TRBJ2-3. TRBV21-1 is flagged as a pseudogene. CDR3 length: 15 residues. The CDR3, as DNA: TGTGCCAGCAGCCCCCGGGGCCTTTTCACAGATACGCAGTATTTT. Its translation is CASSPRGLFTDTQYF.

The CDR3 DNA reads TGTGCCACCAGTTTCAGTCGGGTAGCGGGAGGGTGGAATGAGCAGTTCTTC. Translated: CATSFSRVAGGWNEQFF. V is TRBV24-1 and J is TRBJ2-1; 11 bases map to TRBD2. Germline assignment: CDR1 KGHDR and CDR2 SFDVKD. This CDR3 has 17 residues. Losses at the gene ends were 6 bases for V and 7 bases for J; bases not matched to a gene: 13.

This chain joins TRBV7-9 and TRBJ2-7, with a weak D call TRBD1 (5 bases). The CDR3 is 15 residues long. V lost 1 base and J 2 bases, leaving 12 bases between the germline ends. Looked up from germline, CDR1 is SEHNR and CDR2 is FQNEAQ (reference sequence). The CDR3 bases are TGTGCCAGCAGCTTAGGGGGCAGCCATGCCTACGAGCAGTACTTC. Translation gives CASSLGGSHAYEQYF. The full variable domain, its missing parts supplied by reference TRBV7-9 and TRBJ2-7, is DTGVSQNPRHKITKRGQNVTFRCDPISEHNRLYWYRQTLGQGPEFLTYFQNEAQLEKSRLLSDRFSAERPKGSFSTLEIQRTEQGDSAMYLCASSLGGSHAYEQYFGPGTRLTVT.

DNA for the CDR3: TGTGCCAGCTCACCACCGGCCGGAAACACTGAAGCTTTCTTT. It encodes CASSPPAGNTEAFF. The chain carries TRBV18 and TRBJ1-1; D remains ambiguous. Germline CDR1 is KGHSH and CDR2 is LQKENI. V shed 0 bases and J shed 2 bases, with 7 bases lying between them. The CDR3 contains 14 residues.

The genes are TRBV19 and TRBJ2-3, with a weak D call TRBD1 (5 bases). Deletions cut 3 bases from V and 11 bases from J, with 15 bases between. CDR3 length: 13 residues. Germline V gene sequence: CDR1 LNHDA, CDR2 SQIVND (reference sequence). CDR3 region: CASSMRSTEGQYF. The CDR3 DNA follows: TGTGCCAGTAGTATGAGGTCGACAGAAGGGCAGTATTTT.

The chain has TRBV6-2 or TRBV6-3 and TRBJ2-6; 10 positions agree with TRBD1. This CDR3 is 16 amino acids long. Germline CDR1 and CDR2: MNHEY and SVGEGT. Trimming removed 4 bases from V and 0 bases from J; junction bases left unmatched: 0. The CDR3 DNA reads TGTGCCAGCAGTTGGACAGGGGGCTCTGGGGCCAACGTCCTGACTTTC. Protein product: CASSWTGGSGANVLTF.

The chain is built from TRBV11-2 and TRBJ2-7; unclear D gene. Germline CDR1 reads SGHAT; CDR2 reads FQNNGV. This CDR3 is built from 13 residues. Trimming took 5 bases from V and 7 from J, leaving 15 bases between them. CDR3 nucleotides: TGTGCCAGCAGCGCAGCAGGTTTTTGGGAGCAGTACTTC. It specifies CASSAAGFWEQYF. Using reference TRBV11-2 and TRBJ2-7 for the parts outside the CDR3, the full variable domain is EAGVAQSPRYKIIEKRQSVAFWCNPISGHATLYWYQQILGQGPKLLIQFQNNGVVDDSQLPKDRFSAERLKGVDSTLKIQPAKLEDSAVYLCASSAAGFWEQYFGPGTRLTVT.

The chain couples TRBV6-5 to TRBJ1-4; D remains ambiguous. The length of the CDR3 is 14 residues. Germline V lookup: CDR1 MNHEY, CDR2 SVGAGI. Trimming stripped 8 bases from V and 5 bases from J, with 15 bases between. CDR3 nucleotides: TGTGCCAGCCATCAGGCGGGCAGAAATGAAAAACTGTTTTTT. This encodes CASHQAGRNEKLFF.

This clone has a single count. The V gene is TRBV7-2, the J gene TRBJ2-7; unclear D gene. The V gene's germline CDR1 is SGHTA and CDR2 FQGNSA. V was trimmed by 1 base and J by 10 bases, leaving 11 bases between them. The CDR3 is 12 residues long. The DNA for the CDR3 is TGTGCCAGCAGCTTAGAGACCCGCCATCAGTACTTC. Translation: CASSLETRHQYF.

This rearrangement joins TRBV5-1 to TRBJ2-3, with TRBD1 as a possible D gene (5 bases). Per the germline V gene, CDR1 is SGHRS and CDR2 is YFSETQ. V was pared by 0 bases and J by 5 bases, with 13 bases between. The CDR3 has 15 residues. The CDR3 protein is CASSLVVGAEDTQYF. CDR3 DNA: TGCGCCAGCAGCTTGGTGGTAGGGGCGGAAGATACGCAGTATTTT.

This rearrangement joins TRBV5-8 to TRBJ2-7, with D perhaps TRBD1 (5 bases). Germline V gene data show CDR1 as SGHTS and CDR2 as YDEGEE. V lost 2 bases, J lost 0 bases, and 12 bases lay in between. This CDR3 is built from 15 residues. CDR3 residues: CASSLAGFASYEQYF. DNA for the CDR3: TGTGCCAGCAGCTTAGCAGGGTTCGCCTCCTACGAGCAGTACTTC.

The rearrangement uses TRBV30 and TRBJ1-6, with D uncertain. Germline assignment: CDR1 GTSNPN and CDR2 SVGIG (reference sequence). This CDR3 is built from 18 residues. V was trimmed by 1 base and J by 0 bases, leaving 16 bases between them. CDR3 residues: CAWSGEGKKSSYNSPLHF. For the CDR3, the DNA is TGTGCCTGGAGTGGGGAGGGTAAAAAGAGCTCCTATAATTCACCCCTCCACTTT.

The count of this clone is one. CDR3 in amino acids: CASSLTSGKFNEQFF. CDR3 nucleotide sequence: TGTGCCAGCAGCTTGACTAGCGGAAAATTTAATGAGCAGTTCTTC. The V and J genes are TRBV2 and TRBJ2-1; TRBD2 matches at 9 bases. CDR1 SNHLY and CDR2 FYNNEI come from the germline V gene. J lost 7 bases, V lost 6 bases, and 10 bases had no gene match. The CDR3 has 15 amino acids.

The genes are TRBV28 and TRBJ1-5, with a tentative D call TRBD1 (5 bases). From germline, CDR1 is MDHEN and CDR2 SYDVKM. Trimming left V 3 bases short and J 2 bases short, with 14 bases between. There are 16 residues in the CDR3. The CDR3 loop reads CASSFQSGRGNQPQHF. The CDR3 DNA follows: TGTGCCAGCAGTTTCCAATCAGGGAGAGGCAATCAGCCCCAGCATTTT.

The V call is TRBV5-1, the J call TRBJ1-2, with D possibly TRBD1 on 5 matching bases. Trimming took off 5 bases at V and 3 bases at J, with 14 bases between the two ends. The CDR3 runs 14 residues. CDR1 is SGHRS and CDR2 is YFSETQ in the germline V gene. The CDR3, as DNA: TGCGCCAGCAGGTATCCCGGGACGGACTATGGCTACACCTTC. Residues: CASRYPGTDYGYTF.

The V gene is TRBV12-5, the J gene TRBJ2-1; D uncertain. Germline assignment: CDR1 LGHNT and CDR2 FRNRAP. The CDR3 length is 14 residues. V gave up 2 bases and J gave up 4 bases, with 9 bases separating them. Here the CDR3 reads CASGLRQTYNEQFF. CDR3 DNA sequence: TGTGCTAGTGGTTTGAGGCAGACGTACAATGAGCAGTTCTTC.

The V and J genes are TRBV5-1 and TRBJ2-6; D possibly corresponds to TRBD1 (6 bases). CDR1 and CDR2 (germline): SGHRS, YFSETQ. The CDR3 sequence is 15 residues long. The ends were cut back, 2 bases at V and 1 base at J, with 7 bases in the middle. The CDR3 bases are TGCGCCAGCAGCTTTGGACAGTCTGGGGCCAACGTCCTGACTTTC. This gives the protein CASSFGQSGANVLTF.

The V and J genes are TRBV5-4 and TRBJ2-7; 7 bases match TRBD2. V lost 3 bases, J lost 3 bases, and 9 bases stayed unmatched. CDR1 is SGHNT and CDR2 is YYREEE in the germline V gene (reference sequence). The length of the CDR3 is 15 residues. The CDR3 loop reads CASSSAQERGYEQYF. Here the CDR3 DNA reads TGTGCCAGCAGCTCAGCACAAGAGCGGGGCTACGAGCAGTACTTC.